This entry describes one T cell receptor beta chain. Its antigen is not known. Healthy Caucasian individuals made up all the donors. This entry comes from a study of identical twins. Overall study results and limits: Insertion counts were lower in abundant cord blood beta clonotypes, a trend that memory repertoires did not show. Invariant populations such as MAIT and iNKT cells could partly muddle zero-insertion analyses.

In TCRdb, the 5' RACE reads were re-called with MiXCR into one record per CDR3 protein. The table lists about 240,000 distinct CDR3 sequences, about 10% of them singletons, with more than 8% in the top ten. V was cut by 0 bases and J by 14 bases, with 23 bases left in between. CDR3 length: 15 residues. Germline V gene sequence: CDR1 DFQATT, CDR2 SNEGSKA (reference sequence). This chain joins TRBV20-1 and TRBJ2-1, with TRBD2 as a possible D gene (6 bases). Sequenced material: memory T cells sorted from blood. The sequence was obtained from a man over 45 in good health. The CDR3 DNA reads TGCAGTGCTAGAGATTTTAATAAGAGGGCGGGAAATGAGTTCTTC. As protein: CSARDFNKRAGNEFF.